Listed here are 3 T cell receptor beta chains from one sample, sequenced in a study of blood T cell repertoires in COVID-19. The data were produced by immunoSEQ multiplex PCR, yet TCRdb's version contains in-frame clones alone and is incomplete. The sample has approximately 210,000 clones, 82% seen once. Sequenced material: PBMCs or T cells enriched from blood (not recorded which). Source of these receptors: a woman between 55 and 75 years old who had recovered from COVID-19.

V usage is TRBV6-1 and J usage is TRBJ2-3; D is unresolved. The germline V and J ends were trimmed by 2 bases and 4 bases, with 10 bases remaining between them. Germline loops: CDR1 MNHNS, CDR2 SASEGT. The CDR3 is 14 amino acids. The CDR3 nucleotides are TGTGCCAGCAGTGAAAAATTTCAGTCAGATACGCAGTATTTT. This gives the protein CASSEKFQSDTQYF.

CDR3 region: CASTAYTGANYGYTF. CDR3 nucleotide sequence: TGTGCCAGTACTGCGTACACGGGAGCTAACTATGGCTACACCTTC. This chain uses TRBV19 with TRBJ1-2; no reliable D call. The CDR3 loop spans 15 amino acids. Looked up from germline, CDR1 is LNHDA and CDR2 is SQIVND (reference sequence). V lost 7 bases and J lost 0, with 15 bases in between. The full variable domain, its missing parts supplied by reference TRBV19 and TRBJ1-2, is DGGITQSPKYLFRKEGQNVTLSCEQNLNHDAMYWYRQDPGQGLRLIYYSQIVNDFQKGDIAEGYSVSREKKESFPLTVTSAQKNPTAFYLCASTAYTGANYGYTFGSGTRLTVV.

The chain links TRBV6-5 to TRBJ2-1; 8 bases are a match to TRBD2. The germline CDR1 and CDR2 sequences are MNHEY and SVGAGI. Trimming at V came to 7 bases and at J to 9 bases, leaving 11 bases not matched to a gene. The CDR3 consists of 14 residues. CDR3: CASILASGGVEQFF. Here the CDR3 DNA reads TGTGCCAGCATATTGGCGAGCGGGGGAGTTGAGCAGTTCTTC.